This T cell receptor beta chain came from a study of PD-1 blockade in classical Hodgkin lymphoma. The method was immunoSEQ multiplex PCR; TCRdb's version includes in-frame clones alone and lacks a portion of them. There are 89,000 or so clones in the sample; around 90% occur only once, and approximately 2.4% lies in the top ten. In every patient, relapse followed autologous stem cell transplantation, while exposure to brentuximab vedotin differed. The sample was peripheral blood mononuclear cells (PBMCs), taken before the second cycle of nivolumab. The TCR was taken from a human donor with classical Hodgkin lymphoma.

The chain's CDR3 is CASSFQGLGSGTEAFF. The CDR3 coding sequence is TGTGCCAGCAGCTTTCAGGGTTTGGGCAGTGGCACTGAAGCTTTCTTT. The V gene is TRBV7-9, the J gene TRBJ1-1; tentative D call: TRBD1 (5 bases). The V gene's germline CDR1 is SEHNR and CDR2 FQNEAQ (reference sequence). Between the trimmed V and J ends, which lost 3 bases and 4 bases, there was a span of 18 bases. The CDR3 covers 16 residues.